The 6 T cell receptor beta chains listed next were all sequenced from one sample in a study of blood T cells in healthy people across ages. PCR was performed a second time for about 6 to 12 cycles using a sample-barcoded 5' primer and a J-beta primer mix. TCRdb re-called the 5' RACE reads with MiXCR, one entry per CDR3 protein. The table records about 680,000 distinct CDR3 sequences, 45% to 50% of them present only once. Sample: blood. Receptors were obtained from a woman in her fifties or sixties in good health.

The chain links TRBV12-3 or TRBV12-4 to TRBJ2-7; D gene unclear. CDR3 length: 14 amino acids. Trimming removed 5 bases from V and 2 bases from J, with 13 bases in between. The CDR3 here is CASSPSGYPYEQYF. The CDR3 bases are TGTGCCAGCAGTCCCTCCGGATACCCCTACGAGCAGTACTTC.

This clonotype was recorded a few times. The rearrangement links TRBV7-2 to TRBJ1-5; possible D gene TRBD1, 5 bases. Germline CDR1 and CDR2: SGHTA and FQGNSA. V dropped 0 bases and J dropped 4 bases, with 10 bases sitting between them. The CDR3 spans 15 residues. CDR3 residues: CASSLAGLNNQPQHF. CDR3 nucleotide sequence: TGTGCCAGCAGCTTAGCGGGACTGAATAATCAGCCCCAGCATTTT. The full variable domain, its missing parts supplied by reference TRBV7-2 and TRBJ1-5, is GAGVSQSPSNKVTEKGKDVELRCDPISGHTALYWYRQSLGQGLEFLIYFQGNSAPDKSGLPSDRFSAERTGGSVSTLTIQRTQQEDSAVYLCASSLAGLNNQPQHFGDGTRLSIL.

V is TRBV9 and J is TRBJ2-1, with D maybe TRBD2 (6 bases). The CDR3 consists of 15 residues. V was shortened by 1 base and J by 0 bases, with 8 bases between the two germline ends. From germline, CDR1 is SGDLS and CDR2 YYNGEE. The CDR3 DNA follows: TGTGCCAGCAGCGTACAGGGAGGCTCCTACAATGAGCAGTTCTTC. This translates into CASSVQGGSYNEQFF.

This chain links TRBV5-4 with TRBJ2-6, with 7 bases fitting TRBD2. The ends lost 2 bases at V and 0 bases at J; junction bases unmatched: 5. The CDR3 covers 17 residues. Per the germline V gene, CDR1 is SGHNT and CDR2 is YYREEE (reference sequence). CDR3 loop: CASSFGGRSSGANVLTF. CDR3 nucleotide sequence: TGTGCCAGCAGCTTCGGCGGGAGAAGCTCTGGGGCCAACGTCCTGACTTTC.

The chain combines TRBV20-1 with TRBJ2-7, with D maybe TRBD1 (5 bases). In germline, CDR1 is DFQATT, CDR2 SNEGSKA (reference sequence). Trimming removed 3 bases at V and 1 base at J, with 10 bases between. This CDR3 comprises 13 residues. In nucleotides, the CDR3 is TGCAGTGCTAGCTCGACAGAATCCTACGAGCAGTACTTC. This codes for CSASSTESYEQYF.

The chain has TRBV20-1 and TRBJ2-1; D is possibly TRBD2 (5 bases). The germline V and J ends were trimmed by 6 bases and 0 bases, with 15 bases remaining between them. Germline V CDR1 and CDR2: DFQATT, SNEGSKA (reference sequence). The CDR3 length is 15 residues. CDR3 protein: CSATDQGSSYNEQFF. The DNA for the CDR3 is TGCAGTGCCACTGACCAAGGGAGCTCCTACAATGAGCAGTTCTTC.